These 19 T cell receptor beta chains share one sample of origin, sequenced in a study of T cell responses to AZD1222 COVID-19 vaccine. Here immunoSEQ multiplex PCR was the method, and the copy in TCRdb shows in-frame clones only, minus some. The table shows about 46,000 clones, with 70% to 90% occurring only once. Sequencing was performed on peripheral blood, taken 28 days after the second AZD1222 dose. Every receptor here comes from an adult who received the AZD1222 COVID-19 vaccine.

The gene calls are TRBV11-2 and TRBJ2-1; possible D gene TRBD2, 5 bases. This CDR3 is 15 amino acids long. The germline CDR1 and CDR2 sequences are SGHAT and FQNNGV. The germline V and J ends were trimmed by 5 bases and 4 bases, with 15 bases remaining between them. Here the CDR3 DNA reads TGTGCCAGCAGCCAAATTCGGGGAAGGTACAATGAGCAGTTCTTC. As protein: CASSQIRGRYNEQFF.

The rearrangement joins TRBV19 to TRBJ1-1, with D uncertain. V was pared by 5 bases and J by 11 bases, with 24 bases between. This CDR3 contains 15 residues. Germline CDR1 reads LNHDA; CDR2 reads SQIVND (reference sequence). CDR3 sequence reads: CASSSPPPSGPRAFF. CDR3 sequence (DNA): TGTGCCAGTAGTTCCCCTCCTCCCTCTGGCCCGCGGGCTTTCTTT.

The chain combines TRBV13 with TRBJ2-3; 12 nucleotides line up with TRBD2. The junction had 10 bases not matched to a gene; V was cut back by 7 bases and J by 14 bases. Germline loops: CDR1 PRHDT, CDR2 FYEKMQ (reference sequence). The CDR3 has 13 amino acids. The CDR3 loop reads CASKETSGSSMYF. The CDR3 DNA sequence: TGTGCCAGCAAGGAGACTAGCGGGAGTAGTATGTATTTT.

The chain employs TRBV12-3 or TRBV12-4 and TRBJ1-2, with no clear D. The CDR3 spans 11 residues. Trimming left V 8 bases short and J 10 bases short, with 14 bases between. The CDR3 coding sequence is TGTGCCAGCCTCGGGCTGAGCGACTACACCTTC. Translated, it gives CASLGLSDYTF.

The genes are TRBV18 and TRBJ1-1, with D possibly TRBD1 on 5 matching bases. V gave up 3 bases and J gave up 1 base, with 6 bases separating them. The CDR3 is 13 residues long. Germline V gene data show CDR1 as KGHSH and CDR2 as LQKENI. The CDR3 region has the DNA TGTGCCAGCTCACCCCAGGGGAACACTGAAGCTTTCTTT. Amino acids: CASSPQGNTEAFF.

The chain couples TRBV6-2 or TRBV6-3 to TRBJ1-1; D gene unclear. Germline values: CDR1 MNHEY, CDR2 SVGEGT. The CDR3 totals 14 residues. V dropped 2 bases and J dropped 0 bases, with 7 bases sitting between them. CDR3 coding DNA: TGTGCCAGCAGTTACGTACCCGTGAACACTGAAGCTTTCTTT. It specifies CASSYVPVNTEAFF.

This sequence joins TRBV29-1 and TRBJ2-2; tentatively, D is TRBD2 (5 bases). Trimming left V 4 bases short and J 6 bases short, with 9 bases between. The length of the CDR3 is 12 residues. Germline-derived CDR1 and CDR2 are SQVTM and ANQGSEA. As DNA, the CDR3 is TGCAGCGTTGGTTGGCGGGCCGGGGAGCTGTTTTTT. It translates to CSVGWRAGELFF.

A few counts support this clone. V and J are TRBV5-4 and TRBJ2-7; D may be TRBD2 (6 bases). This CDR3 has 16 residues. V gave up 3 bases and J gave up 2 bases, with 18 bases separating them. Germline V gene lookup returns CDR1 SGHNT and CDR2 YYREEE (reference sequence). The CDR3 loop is CASSSPKLGRTYEQYF. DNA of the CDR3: TGTGCCAGCAGCTCCCCCAAGCTAGGGAGGACCTACGAGCAGTACTTC.

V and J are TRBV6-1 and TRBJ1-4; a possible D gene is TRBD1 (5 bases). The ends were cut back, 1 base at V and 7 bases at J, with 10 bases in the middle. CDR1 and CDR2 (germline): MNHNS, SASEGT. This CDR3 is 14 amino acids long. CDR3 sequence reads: CASSEGAGSEKLFF. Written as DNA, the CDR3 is TGTGCCAGCAGTGAAGGGGCAGGGTCTGAAAAACTGTTTTTT.

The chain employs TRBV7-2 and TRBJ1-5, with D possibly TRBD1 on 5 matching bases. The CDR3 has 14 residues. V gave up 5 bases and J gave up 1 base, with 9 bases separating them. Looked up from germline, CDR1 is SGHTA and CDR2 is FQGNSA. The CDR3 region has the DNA TGTGCCAGCAGCGCCCGGGACAGCAATCAGCCCCAGCATTTT. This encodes CASSARDSNQPQHF.

CDR3 DNA sequence: TGTGCCAGCAGCCAAGTAGGGCAGGGGAATTCACCCCTCCACTTT. This sequence encodes CASSQVGQGNSPLHF. This rearrangement joins TRBV3-1 (or the pseudogene TRBV3-2) to TRBJ1-6; possible D gene TRBD1, 6 bases. There are 15 residues in the CDR3. V dropped 1 base and J dropped 7 bases, with 11 bases sitting between them. CDR1 is LGHDT, CDR2 YNNKEL, per germline (reference sequence).

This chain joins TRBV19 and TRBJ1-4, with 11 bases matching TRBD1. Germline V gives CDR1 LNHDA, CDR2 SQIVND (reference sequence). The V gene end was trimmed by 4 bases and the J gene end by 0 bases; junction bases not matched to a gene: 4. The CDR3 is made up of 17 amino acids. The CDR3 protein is CASSKPGQGATNEKLFF. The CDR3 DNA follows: TGTGCCAGTAGTAAACCGGGACAGGGGGCAACTAATGAAAAACTGTTTTTT.

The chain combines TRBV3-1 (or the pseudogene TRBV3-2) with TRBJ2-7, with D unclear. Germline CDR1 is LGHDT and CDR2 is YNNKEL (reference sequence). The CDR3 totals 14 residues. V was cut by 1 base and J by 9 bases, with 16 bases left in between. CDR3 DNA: TGTGCCAGCAGCCAAGGGGCCTCGCCACGAGGGCAGTACTTC. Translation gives CASSQGASPRGQYF.

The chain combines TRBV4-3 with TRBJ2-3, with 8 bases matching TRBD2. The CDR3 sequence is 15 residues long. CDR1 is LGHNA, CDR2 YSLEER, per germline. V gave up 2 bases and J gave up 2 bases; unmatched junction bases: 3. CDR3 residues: CASSQLAGITDTQYF. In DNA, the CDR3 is TGCGCCAGCAGCCAATTAGCGGGAATCACAGATACGCAGTATTTT.

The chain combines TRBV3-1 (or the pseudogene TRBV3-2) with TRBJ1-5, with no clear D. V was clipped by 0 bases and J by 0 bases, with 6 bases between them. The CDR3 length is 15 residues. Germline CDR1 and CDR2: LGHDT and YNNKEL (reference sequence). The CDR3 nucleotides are TGTGCCAGCAGCCAAGACGGGGATAGCAATCAGCCCCAGCATTTT. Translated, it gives CASSQDGDSNQPQHF.

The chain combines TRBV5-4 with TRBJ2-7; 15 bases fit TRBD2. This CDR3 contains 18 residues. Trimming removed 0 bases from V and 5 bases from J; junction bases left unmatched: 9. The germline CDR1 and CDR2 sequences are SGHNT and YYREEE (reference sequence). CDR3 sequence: CASSLEPGLAGGPDEQYF. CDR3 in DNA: TGTGCCAGCAGCTTGGAACCAGGACTAGCGGGAGGGCCAGACGAGCAGTACTTC.

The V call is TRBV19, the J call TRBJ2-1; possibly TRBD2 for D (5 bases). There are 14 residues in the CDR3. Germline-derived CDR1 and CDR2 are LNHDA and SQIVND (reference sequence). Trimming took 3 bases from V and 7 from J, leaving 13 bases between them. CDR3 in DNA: TGTGCCAGTAGTATCCCGGGATCGGGGAATGAGCAGTTCTTC. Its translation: CASSIPGSGNEQFF.

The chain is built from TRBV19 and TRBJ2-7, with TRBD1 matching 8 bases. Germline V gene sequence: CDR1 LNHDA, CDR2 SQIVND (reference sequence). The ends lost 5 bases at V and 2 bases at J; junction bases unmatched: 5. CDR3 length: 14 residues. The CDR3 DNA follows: TGTGCCAGTAGTCTAGGACAGGGACCCTACGAGCAGTACTTC. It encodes CASSLGQGPYEQYF.

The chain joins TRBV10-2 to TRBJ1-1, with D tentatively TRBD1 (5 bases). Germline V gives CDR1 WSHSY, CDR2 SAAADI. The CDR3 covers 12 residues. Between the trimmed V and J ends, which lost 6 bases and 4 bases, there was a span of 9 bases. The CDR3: CASSLRGTEAFF. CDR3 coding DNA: TGCGCCAGCAGCCTAAGGGGCACTGAAGCTTTCTTT.